This T cell receptor (beta chain) was recovered during a study of OX40 agonist ivuxolimab in advanced cancers. Study in general: In this cohort, patients received ivuxolimab, an agonistic anti-OX40 (CD134) antibody. Dose-escalation patients had hepatocellular carcinoma, melanoma, renal cell or head and neck cancer.

Profiling relied on immunoSEQ multiplex PCR, and the TCRdb table lists in-frame clones only, not all of them. The sample has around 41,000 clones, 85% seen once. CDR1 is SEHNR and CDR2 is FQNEAQ in the germline V gene (reference sequence). Unmatched junction bases numbered 5, after V lost 4 bases and J lost 3 bases. The CDR3 extends over 14 amino acids. V is TRBV7-9 and J is TRBJ1-1; TRBD1 matches at 7 bases. This sequence was found in an adult with an advanced solid tumor such as melanoma, head and neck, liver or kidney cancer. Source: CD4+ or CD8+ T cells sorted from blood, taken in a trial of the OX40 agonist ivuxolimab. The CDR3 DNA reads TGTGCCAGCAGCTATGACCAGGGGGACACTGAAGCTTTCTTT. Translation gives CASSYDQGDTEAFF.